This T cell receptor beta chain originates from a study of cytomegalovirus exposure and HLA in healthy donors. Study-level background: A later analysis reported the same platform for the 100 to 150 validation repertoires and the roughly 700 first-cohort repertoires. The study, taken as a whole, reports: Altogether, 150 to 200 TCR beta chains were recorded as cytomegalovirus-associated.

Turning to this clone: The target antigen is unknown.

Germline V gene lookup returns CDR1 SGHTA and CDR2 FQGNSA. V was pared by 2 bases and J by 0 bases, with 9 bases between. This CDR3 spans 15 amino acids. Clones were read by immunoSEQ multiplex PCR, and TCRdb kept only the in-frame ones, dropping some. The sample includes approximately 200,000 clones, approximately 84% of them seen just once. The sequencing sample was made of PBMCs. The V and J genes are TRBV7-2 and TRBJ2-3; D is uncertain. The TCR was taken from a man aged 18 to 35 in good health and CMV-seropositive. The CDR3 spells CASSLQAGSTDTQYF. CDR3 in DNA: TGTGCCAGCAGCTTACAGGCAGGAAGCACAGATACGCAGTATTTT.